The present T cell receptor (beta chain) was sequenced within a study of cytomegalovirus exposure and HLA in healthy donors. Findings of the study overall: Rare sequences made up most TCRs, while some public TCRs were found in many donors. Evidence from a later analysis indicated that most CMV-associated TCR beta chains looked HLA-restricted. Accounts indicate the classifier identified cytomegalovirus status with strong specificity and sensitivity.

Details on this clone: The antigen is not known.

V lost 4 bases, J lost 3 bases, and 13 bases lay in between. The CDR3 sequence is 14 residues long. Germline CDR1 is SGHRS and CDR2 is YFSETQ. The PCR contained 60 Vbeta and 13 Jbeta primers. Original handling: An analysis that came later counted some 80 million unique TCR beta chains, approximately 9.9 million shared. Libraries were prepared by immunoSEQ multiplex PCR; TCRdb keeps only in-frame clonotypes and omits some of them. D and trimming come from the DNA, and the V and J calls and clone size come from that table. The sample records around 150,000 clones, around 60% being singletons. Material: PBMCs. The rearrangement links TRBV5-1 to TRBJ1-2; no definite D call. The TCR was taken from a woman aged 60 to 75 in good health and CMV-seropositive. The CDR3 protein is CASSPRVLDYGYTF. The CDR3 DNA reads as TGCGCCAGCAGCCCCCGGGTCTTGGACTATGGCTACACCTTC. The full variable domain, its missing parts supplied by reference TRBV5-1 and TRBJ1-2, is KAGVTQTPRYLIKTRGQQVTLSCSPISGHRSVSWYQQTPGQGLQFLFEYFSETQRNKGNFPGRFSGRQFSNSRSEMNVSTLELGDSALYLCASSPRVLDYGYTFGSGTRLTVV.